This is a list of T cell receptor beta chains from one sample in a study of blood T cell repertoires in COVID-19. Only in-frame clones appear in the TCRdb table, and some are missing; sequencing was by immunoSEQ multiplex PCR. The sample has approximately 160,000 clones, 70% to 90% seen once. The material sequenced was peripheral blood. These receptors all come from a woman aged 60-75 years with COVID-19, enrolled during active disease. Each CDR3 is given with its conserved first and last residue. The order of the fields is D gene, V gene, J gene, clone size, CDR3 protein, CDR3 DNA. The D gene is left open where the match is weak. For some rows the clone size is stated as once, few or many, or as a class when expanded; others skip it.

d_call: -; v_call: TRBV5-1; j_call: TRBJ2-5; clone_size: -; cdr3_aa: CASRRDSPQETQYF; cdr3_nt: TGCGCCAGCAGACGTGACAGCCCCCAAGAGACCCAGTACTTC
d_call: TRBD1; v_call: TRBV28; j_call: TRBJ1-5; clone_size: -; cdr3_aa: CASSQTGKFQPQHF; cdr3_nt: TGTGCCAGCAGTCAGACAGGGAAGTTTCAGCCCCAGCATTTT
d_call: -; v_call: TRBV29-1; j_call: TRBJ2-1; clone_size: -; cdr3_aa: CSVLHSRNEQFF; cdr3_nt: TGCAGCGTGCTGCACAGTAGAAATGAGCAGTTCTTC
d_call: TRBD1; v_call: TRBV7-8; j_call: TRBJ1-2; clone_size: -; cdr3_aa: CASSLVSRQGAIPYGYTF; cdr3_nt: TGTGCCAGCAGCCTCGTGTCGAGACAGGGGGCTATCCCATATGGCTACACCTTC
d_call: -; v_call: TRBV7-8; j_call: TRBJ1-1; clone_size: once; cdr3_aa: CASSLLANTEAFF; cdr3_nt: TGTGCCAGCAGCTTACTGGCTAACACTGAAGCTTTCTTT
d_call: -; v_call: TRBV24-1; j_call: TRBJ2-1; clone_size: -; cdr3_aa: CATSDGRAAVNNEQFF; cdr3_nt: TGTGCCACCAGTGATGGTCGAGCGGCCGTCAACAATGAGCAGTTCTTC
d_call: -; v_call: TRBV10-3; j_call: TRBJ2-1; clone_size: -; cdr3_aa: CAISERGARDEQFF; cdr3_nt: TGTGCCATCAGTGAGCGGGGGGCTAGGGATGAGCAGTTCTTC
d_call: -; v_call: TRBV14; j_call: TRBJ1-4; clone_size: -; cdr3_aa: CASSRNRATNEKLFF; cdr3_nt: TGTGCCAGCAGCCGGAACAGAGCAACTAATGAAAAACTGTTTTTT
d_call: TRBD1; v_call: TRBV5-1; j_call: TRBJ1-4; clone_size: -; cdr3_aa: CASSSRTGLNEKLFF; cdr3_nt: TGCGCCAGCAGCTCTCGGACAGGATTGAATGAAAAACTGTTTTTT
d_call: TRBD2; v_call: TRBV14; j_call: TRBJ2-5; clone_size: -; cdr3_aa: CASSSTSRETQYF; cdr3_nt: TGTGCCAGCAGCTCGACTAGCAGGGAGACCCAGTACTTC
d_call: -; v_call: TRBV6-5; j_call: TRBJ2-5; clone_size: -; cdr3_aa: CASCLGGGQETQYF; cdr3_nt: TGTGCCAGCTGCCTAGGGGGGGGTCAAGAGACCCAGTACTTC
d_call: -; v_call: TRBV6-5; j_call: TRBJ2-3; clone_size: -; cdr3_aa: CASSYEGGDTQYF; cdr3_nt: TGTGCCAGCAGTTACGAGGGAGGAGATACGCAGTATTTT
d_call: TRBD2; v_call: TRBV7-2; j_call: TRBJ2-2; clone_size: once; cdr3_aa: CASSFSGRNTGELFF; cdr3_nt: TGTGCCAGCAGCTTTAGCGGGAGGAACACCGGGGAGCTGTTTTTT
d_call: TRBD1; v_call: TRBV6-5; j_call: TRBJ1-5; clone_size: -; cdr3_aa: CASGQVNNQPQHF; cdr3_nt: TGTGCCAGCGGACAGGTGAACAATCAGCCCCAGCATTTT
d_call: TRBD1; v_call: TRBV5-1; j_call: TRBJ1-2; clone_size: -; cdr3_aa: CASSFKGAYGYTF; cdr3_nt: TGCGCCAGCAGCTTCAAGGGGGCCTATGGCTACACCTTC
d_call: TRBD1; v_call: TRBV30; j_call: TRBJ1-2; clone_size: -; cdr3_aa: CAWSAGQGVVYGYTF; cdr3_nt: TGTGCCTGGAGTGCAGGACAGGGCGTAGTCTATGGCTACACCTTC
d_call: TRBD1; v_call: TRBV6-5; j_call: TRBJ2-2; clone_size: -; cdr3_aa: CASSYRQGPMTGELFF; cdr3_nt: TGTGCCAGCAGTTATCGACAGGGACCTATGACCGGGGAGCTGTTTTTT
d_call: TRBD1; v_call: TRBV5-6; j_call: TRBJ1-6; clone_size: -; cdr3_aa: CASSFRDRGLASPLHF; cdr3_nt: TGTGCCAGCAGCTTTCGGGACAGGGGATTGGCTTCACCCCTCCACTTT
d_call: -; v_call: TRBV19; j_call: TRBJ1-1; clone_size: -; cdr3_aa: CASSLGSGTAMNTEAFF; cdr3_nt: TGTGCCAGTAGTCTGGGTAGTGGAACAGCCATGAACACTGAAGCTTTCTTT
d_call: -; v_call: TRBV14; j_call: TRBJ1-2; clone_size: -; cdr3_aa: CASSIFSGGIYGYTF; cdr3_nt: TGTGCCAGCAGCATTTTTTCGGGGGGCATCTATGGCTACACCTTC
d_call: TRBD2; v_call: TRBV7-3; j_call: TRBJ2-1; clone_size: -; cdr3_aa: CASSLTGGSSYNEQFF; cdr3_nt: TGTGCCAGCAGCTTAACAGGCGGGAGCTCCTACAATGAGCAGTTCTTC
d_call: TRBD1; v_call: TRBV5-1; j_call: TRBJ1-2; clone_size: few; cdr3_aa: CASSTNSRGDNYGYTF; cdr3_nt: TGCGCCAGCAGTACGAACAGCAGGGGGGATAACTATGGCTACACCTTC
d_call: TRBD1; v_call: TRBV25-1; j_call: TRBJ1-4; clone_size: -; cdr3_aa: CASSDPAGTGEKLFF; cdr3_nt: TGTGCCAGCAGTGACCCTGCGGGGACAGGGGAAAAACTGTTTTTT
d_call: -; v_call: TRBV28; j_call: TRBJ1-3; clone_size: -; cdr3_aa: CASSVQLGGLRNTIYF; cdr3_nt: TGTGCCAGCAGTGTACAACTTGGAGGCCTTAGAAACACCATATATTTT
d_call: TRBD1; v_call: TRBV6-6; j_call: TRBJ1-6; clone_size: -; cdr3_aa: CASSSRMSGGISPLHF; cdr3_nt: TGTGCCAGCAGTTCACGAATGTCAGGGGGAATTTCACCCCTCCACTTT
d_call: TRBD2; v_call: TRBV9; j_call: TRBJ2-4; clone_size: -; cdr3_aa: CASSGSGGGSQNIQYF; cdr3_nt: TGTGCCAGCAGCGGTAGCGGGGGAGGTAGTCAAAACATTCAGTACTTC
d_call: TRBD1; v_call: TRBV7-9; j_call: TRBJ1-1; clone_size: -; cdr3_aa: CASSLGGGTMNTEAFF; cdr3_nt: TGTGCCAGCAGCTTAGGAGGGGGCACAATGAACACTGAAGCTTTCTTT
d_call: -; v_call: TRBV5-8; j_call: TRBJ1-1; clone_size: -; cdr3_aa: CASSRRGTNTEAFF; cdr3_nt: TGTGCCAGCAGCCGCAGGGGAACGAACACTGAAGCTTTCTTT
d_call: -; v_call: TRBV7-9; j_call: TRBJ1-2; clone_size: -; cdr3_aa: CASSPQQAVRHGYTF; cdr3_nt: TGTGCCAGCAGCCCCCAACAGGCTGTAAGACATGGCTACACCTTC
d_call: -; v_call: TRBV6-5; j_call: TRBJ2-1; clone_size: -; cdr3_aa: CASTGRSNNEQFF; cdr3_nt: TGTGCCAGTACAGGGCGCTCTAACAATGAGCAGTTCTTC
d_call: -; v_call: TRBV7-2; j_call: TRBJ1-1; clone_size: -; cdr3_aa: CASSLAYHGGTEAFF; cdr3_nt: TGTGCCAGCAGCTTAGCTTATCACGGGGGCACTGAAGCTTTCTTT
d_call: TRBD1; v_call: TRBV5-1; j_call: TRBJ1-6; clone_size: -; cdr3_aa: CASSSTPGQTNSPLHF; cdr3_nt: TGCGCCAGCAGCTCGACCCCGGGACAGACAAATTCACCCCTCCACTTT
d_call: -; v_call: TRBV5-1; j_call: TRBJ2-2; clone_size: -; cdr3_aa: CASSLRTTNTGELFF; cdr3_nt: TGCGCCAGCAGCTTGAGGACAACGAACACCGGGGAGCTGTTTTTT
d_call: -; v_call: TRBV10-3; j_call: TRBJ1-2; clone_size: -; cdr3_aa: CAISDGGHYGYTF; cdr3_nt: TGTGCCATCAGTGATGGAGGTCACTATGGCTACACCTTC
d_call: TRBD1; v_call: TRBV12-5; j_call: TRBJ1-5; clone_size: -; cdr3_aa: CASGLRQGAGNQPQHF; cdr3_nt: TGTGCTAGTGGTTTGCGACAGGGGGCTGGCAATCAGCCCCAGCATTTT
d_call: TRBD1; v_call: TRBV18; j_call: TRBJ1-2; clone_size: -; cdr3_aa: CASSPNLDRGNGYTF; cdr3_nt: TGTGCCAGCTCACCCAACCTGGACAGGGGAAATGGCTACACCTTC
d_call: -; v_call: TRBV7-9; j_call: TRBJ2-1; clone_size: -; cdr3_aa: CASSPLLSPRGSYNEQFF; cdr3_nt: TGTGCCAGCAGCCCACTACTGTCCCCTCGCGGCTCCTACAATGAGCAGTTCTTC
d_call: TRBD1; v_call: TRBV3-1/TRBV3-2; j_call: TRBJ1-1; clone_size: -; cdr3_aa: CASSKATGLQNTEAFF; cdr3_nt: TGTGCCAGCAGCAAGGCGACAGGGCTTCAGAACACTGAAGCTTTCTTT
d_call: TRBD1; v_call: TRBV5-4; j_call: TRBJ1-1; clone_size: -; cdr3_aa: CASSLLGQGNTEAFF; cdr3_nt: TGTGCCAGCAGCTTGCTGGGACAGGGGAACACTGAAGCTTTCTTT
d_call: TRBD2; v_call: TRBV6-5; j_call: TRBJ2-7; clone_size: -; cdr3_aa: CASSYGTSGTYEQYF; cdr3_nt: TGTGCCAGCAGTTACGGGACTAGCGGGACCTACGAGCAGTACTTC
d_call: TRBD1; v_call: TRBV6-2/TRBV6-3; j_call: TRBJ1-5; clone_size: -; cdr3_aa: CASSYPDRGGNQPQHF; cdr3_nt: TGTGCCAGCAGTTACCCCGACAGGGGAGGTAATCAGCCCCAGCATTTT
d_call: TRBD1; v_call: TRBV5-1; j_call: TRBJ1-3; clone_size: -; cdr3_aa: CASSLVGQERNTIYF; cdr3_nt: TGCGCCAGCAGCTTGGTGGGACAGGAACGAAACACCATATATTTT
d_call: TRBD1; v_call: TRBV6-5; j_call: TRBJ1-5; clone_size: -; cdr3_aa: CASCLTGQPNQPQHF; cdr3_nt: TGTGCCAGCTGTCTGACGGGACAGCCCAATCAGCCCCAGCATTTT
d_call: -; v_call: TRBV20-1; j_call: TRBJ2-3; clone_size: -; cdr3_aa: CSARREDTQYF; cdr3_nt: TGCAGTGCTAGAAGGGAGGATACGCAGTATTTT
d_call: -; v_call: TRBV7-9; j_call: TRBJ2-3; clone_size: -; cdr3_aa: CASSLVELITSTDTQYF; cdr3_nt: TGTGCCAGCAGCTTAGTAGAGCTGATTACTAGCACAGATACGCAGTATTTT
d_call: -; v_call: TRBV19; j_call: TRBJ1-5; clone_size: -; cdr3_aa: CASSPGAGNQPQHF; cdr3_nt: TGTGCCAGTAGTCCTGGGGCTGGCAATCAGCCCCAGCATTTT
d_call: TRBD1; v_call: TRBV27; j_call: TRBJ1-3; clone_size: few; cdr3_aa: CASSLSGTGVGNTIYF; cdr3_nt: TGTGCCAGCAGTTTGTCCGGGACAGGGGTAGGAAACACCATATATTTT
d_call: TRBD1; v_call: TRBV5-6; j_call: TRBJ1-6; clone_size: -; cdr3_aa: CASRETGTDNSPLHF; cdr3_nt: TGTGCCAGCAGGGAAACCGGGACAGATAATTCACCCCTCCACTTT
d_call: -; v_call: TRBV10-3; j_call: TRBJ1-2; clone_size: -; cdr3_aa: CAISESVEGSGYTF; cdr3_nt: TGTGCCATCAGTGAGTCGGTAGAGGGCTCTGGCTACACCTTC
d_call: -; v_call: TRBV2; j_call: TRBJ1-2; clone_size: -; cdr3_aa: CASSERAANYGYTF; cdr3_nt: TGTGCCAGCAGTGAAAGAGCCGCTAACTATGGCTACACCTTC
d_call: TRBD1; v_call: TRBV2; j_call: TRBJ1-5; clone_size: -; cdr3_aa: CASSEQGVNNQPQHF; cdr3_nt: TGTGCCAGCAGTGAACAGGGGGTAAATAATCAGCCCCAGCATTTT
d_call: TRBD1; v_call: TRBV5-5; j_call: TRBJ2-1; clone_size: -; cdr3_aa: CASRAGQGHLNEQFF; cdr3_nt: TGTGCCAGCAGAGCCGGACAGGGCCATCTCAATGAGCAGTTCTTC
d_call: -; v_call: TRBV6-1; j_call: TRBJ1-5; clone_size: -; cdr3_aa: CASSEAQTDNQPQHF; cdr3_nt: TGTGCCAGCAGTGAAGCTCAGACTGACAATCAGCCCCAGCATTTT
d_call: -; v_call: TRBV6-2/TRBV6-3; j_call: TRBJ2-2; clone_size: -; cdr3_aa: CASSYSLINTGELFF; cdr3_nt: TGTGCCAGCAGTTACTCGTTAATCAACACCGGGGAGCTGTTTTTT
d_call: -; v_call: TRBV27; j_call: TRBJ2-3; clone_size: -; cdr3_aa: CASSLSRWSTDTQYF; cdr3_nt: TGTGCCAGCAGTTTAAGCAGGTGGAGCACAGATACGCAGTATTTT
d_call: TRBD1; v_call: TRBV19; j_call: TRBJ1-2; clone_size: -; cdr3_aa: CASNYDRGLGYGYTF; cdr3_nt: TGTGCCAGTAATTACGATAGGGGGCTGGGCTATGGCTACACCTTC
d_call: TRBD1; v_call: TRBV6-5; j_call: TRBJ1-5; clone_size: -; cdr3_aa: CASREGALGNQPQHF; cdr3_nt: TGTGCCAGCAGGGAGGGGGCGCTCGGCAATCAGCCCCAGCATTTT
d_call: TRBD1; v_call: TRBV5-8; j_call: TRBJ1-4; clone_size: few; cdr3_aa: CASSRTGEGELFF; cdr3_nt: TGTGCCAGCAGCCGGACAGGGGAAGGAGAACTGTTTTTT
d_call: -; v_call: TRBV30; j_call: TRBJ1-4; clone_size: -; cdr3_aa: CAWSEGNEKLFF; cdr3_nt: TGTGCCTGGAGTGAGGGGAATGAAAAACTGTTTTTT